One and the same sample provided the 27 T cell receptor beta chains below, sequenced in a study of cytomegalovirus exposure and HLA in healthy donors. The PCR contained 60 Vbeta and 13 Jbeta primers. Profiled with immunoSEQ multiplex PCR; TCRdb holds only in-frame clones, not every one. The sample has 30,000 to 40,000 clones, 86% seen once. The sequenced sample consisted of PBMCs. The receptors here all came from a middle-aged woman in good health and CMV-seropositive.

The chain employs TRBV18 and TRBJ2-1, with a possible D match to TRBD1 (6 bases). Trimming pared 6 bases from V and 7 bases from J, leaving 16 bases between. This CDR3 contains 14 residues. The V gene's germline CDR1 is KGHSH and CDR2 LQKENI. CDR3 protein: CASSPTAGENEQFF. CDR3 nucleotides: TGTGCCAGCTCCCCTACGGCAGGGGAAAATGAGCAGTTCTTC.

The chain carries TRBV19 and TRBJ1-1, with 7 bases aligning to TRBD1. The CDR3 has 15 amino acids. CDR1 and CDR2 (germline): LNHDA, SQIVND (reference sequence). With V trimmed by 7 bases and J by 2 bases, 10 bases remained unmatched. CDR3 sequence (DNA): TGTGCCAGTACTGGAGGGGGCGGTAGAAACACTGAAGCTTTCTTT. This translates into CASTGGGGRNTEAFF.

This clone appeared once. Other DNA sequences in this specimen translate into the identical CDR3. This chain connects TRBV9 to TRBJ2-1, with 7 bases identical to TRBD2. This CDR3 comprises 14 residues. The V gene's germline CDR1 is SGDLS and CDR2 YYNGEE. Losses at the gene ends were 4 bases for V and 3 bases for J; bases not matched to a gene: 4. The CDR3 here is CASSPRTSYNEQFF. The CDR3 region has the DNA TGTGCCAGCAGCCCCCGGACTAGCTACAATGAGCAGTTCTTC.

This clone came up a few times. The chain has TRBV30 and TRBJ2-2, with 11 bases matching TRBD2. This CDR3 contains 13 residues. Germline CDR1 is GTSNPN and CDR2 is SVGIG (reference sequence). V lost 5 bases, J lost 6 bases, and 2 bases stayed unmatched. As DNA, the CDR3 is TGTGCCTGGGGACTAGCGGGCCCCGGGGAGCTGTTTTTT. Encoded protein: CAWGLAGPGELFF.

The chain is built from TRBV15 and TRBJ2-4, with 7 bases identical to TRBD1. The V and J ends lost 3 bases and 9 bases, in that order; junction bases with no gene match: 8. This CDR3 spans 14 amino acids. Germline-derived CDR1 and CDR2 are LNHNV and YYDKDF (reference sequence). CDR3 DNA: TGTGCCACCAGCAGGGACCCCTCAGGGGGCATTCAGTACTTC. Encoded protein: CATSRDPSGGIQYF.

This chain uses TRBV27 with TRBJ1-1, with 7 positions matching TRBD1. The germline gives CDR1 MNHEY, CDR2 SMNVEV (reference sequence). CDR3 length: 13 residues. V lost 5 bases and J lost 8; bases outside the gene matches: 8. The CDR3 sequence is CASSKLRGLEAFF. CDR3 sequence (DNA): TGTGCCAGCAGTAAACTCAGGGGGTTGGAAGCTTTCTTT.

V and J are TRBV6-5 and TRBJ2-1; TRBD1 might be the D (5 bases). V lost 5 bases to trimming and J lost 3 bases, with 8 bases between them. Germline V gene sequence: CDR1 MNHEY, CDR2 SVGAGI. CDR3 length: 13 residues. CDR3 bases: TGTGCCAGCAGTCCCACAGGCTACAATGAGCAGTTCTTC. Protein product: CASSPTGYNEQFF.

This chain uses TRBV7-8 with TRBJ2-5; D remains unclear. Trimming cost V 2 bases and J 2 bases, with 18 bases left between them. CDR1 and CDR2 from the germline V gene are SGHVS and FQNEAQ. There are 17 residues in the CDR3. The CDR3 here is CASSLSFSGWRQETQYF. DNA for the CDR3: TGTGCCAGCAGCTTATCGTTTTCCGGTTGGCGGCAAGAGACCCAGTACTTC.

In its sample, this clone was seen once. This chain connects TRBV28 to TRBJ2-3, with D uncertain. V dropped 7 bases and J dropped 7 bases, with 9 bases sitting between them. CDR1 and CDR2 from the germline V gene are MDHEN and SYDVKM. The CDR3 contains 11 residues. This CDR3 is CASTAGYTQYF. Here the CDR3 DNA reads TGTGCCAGCACAGCCGGGTATACGCAGTATTTT.

The rearrangement joins TRBV6-6 to TRBJ1-1, with a possible D match to TRBD1 (5 bases). From germline, CDR1 is MNHNY and CDR2 SVGAGI (reference sequence). Between the trimmed V and J ends, which lost 5 bases and 1 base, there was a span of 14 bases. This CDR3 is 15 amino acids long. CDR3 amino acids: CASSAPGGGNTEAFF. The CDR3 nucleotides read TGTGCCAGCAGTGCCCCCGGGGGGGGGAACACTGAAGCTTTCTTT.

The rearrangement joins TRBV5-4 to TRBJ1-2; D may be TRBD1 (6 bases). The CDR3 contains 12 residues. Per germline, CDR1 SGHNT and CDR2 YYREEE (reference sequence). The germline V and J ends were trimmed by 4 bases and 9 bases, with 13 bases remaining between them. The CDR3 coding sequence is TGTGCCAGCAGCCCGGGGACATTCAGCTACACCTTC. This gives the protein CASSPGTFSYTF. The entire variable domain, with the rest obtained from reference TRBV5-4 and TRBJ1-2, is as follows: ETGVTQSPTHLIKTRGQQVTLRCSSQSGHNTVSWYQQALGQGPQFIFQYYREEENGRGNFPPRFSGLQFPNYSSELNVNALELDDSALYLCASSPGTFSYTFGSGTRLTVV.

This chain connects TRBV7-2 to TRBJ2-7; 12 bases map to TRBD2. Germline CDR1 reads SGHTA; CDR2 reads FQGNSA. The CDR3 covers 16 residues. V shed 2 bases and J 5 bases; nucleotides not matched to a gene: 7. CDR3 sequence (DNA): TGTGCCAGCAGCTTACTAGCGGGGGGGCGTTCGGACGAGCAGTACTTC. It codes for CASSLLAGGRSDEQYF.

This chain joins TRBV10-3 and TRBJ2-7; 9 bases align to TRBD1. V dropped 5 bases and J dropped 3; count of bases not matched to a gene: 11. CDR1 and CDR2 (germline): ENHRY, SYGVKD. The CDR3 is 16 residues long. CDR3 bases: TGTGCCATCAGTAAGATTCACCGGGACAGGGTCTACGAGCAGTACTTC. Amino acid sequence: CAISKIHRDRVYEQYF.

V and J are TRBV9 and TRBJ1-4; TRBD1 matches 8 bases. V shed 3 bases and J 3 bases; nucleotides not matched to a gene: 4. This CDR3 is built from 15 residues. Germline CDR1 SGDLS, CDR2 YYNGEE. CDR3 in amino acids: CASSAQGAANEKLFF. The CDR3 DNA reads as TGTGCCAGCAGCGCCCAGGGGGCTGCTAATGAAAAACTGTTTTTT.

The CDR3 DNA is TGTGCCTGGAGGGCTTTTGTTACCTACGAGCAGTACTTC. Translated, it gives CAWRAFVTYEQYF. The chain links TRBV30 to TRBJ2-7; D is ambiguous. Trimming shortened V by 3 bases and J by 2 bases, and 11 bases separated the two germline ends. The germline V gene has CDR1 GTSNPN and CDR2 SVGIG (reference sequence). This CDR3 comprises 13 residues.

This clone was seen only once. The J gene is TRBJ1-3, the V gene TRBV19; D possibly corresponds to TRBD1 (6 bases). The germline gives CDR1 LNHDA, CDR2 SQIVND (reference sequence). Trimming pared 7 bases from V and 4 bases from J, leaving 17 bases between. The CDR3 loop spans 15 amino acids. In nucleotides, the CDR3 is TGTGCCAGTACCCATCCCGGGGACATCGGAAACACCATATATTTT. Its translation: CASTHPGDIGNTIYF.

This clone was picked up a small number of times. V is TRBV6-6 and J is TRBJ2-7, with TRBD1 matching 12 bases. CDR3 length equals 15 residues. CDR1 is MNHNY, CDR2 SVGAGI, per germline (reference sequence). V was pared by 8 bases and J by 5 bases, with 10 bases of the junction left unmatched. CDR3 sequence (DNA): TGTGCCAGCTGGAACCGGGGGACAGGGGGCGACGAGCAGTACTTC. Protein: CASWNRGTGGDEQYF.

This chain connects TRBV2 to TRBJ1-5, with TRBD1 as a possible D gene (5 bases). The length of the CDR3 is 13 residues. The V and J ends lost 5 bases and 4 bases respectively, with 9 bases between them. The germline V gene has CDR1 SNHLY and CDR2 FYNNEI. CDR3 sequence (DNA): TGTGCCAGCAGTAAGGGGATGAATCAGCCCCAGCATTTT. Encoded protein: CASSKGMNQPQHF.

This clone was detected only once. This chain joins TRBV19 and TRBJ1-6; 8 nucleotides line up with TRBD1. The germline gives CDR1 LNHDA, CDR2 SQIVND (reference sequence). J gave up 1 base and V 8 bases, and 7 bases lay outside the gene matches. This CDR3 is 16 amino acids long. This chain's CDR3 is CASSGGAGSYNSPLHF. CDR3 DNA sequence: TGTGCCAGTTCAGGGGGCGCCGGGTCCTATAATTCACCCCTCCACTTT.

This rearrangement joins TRBV7-2 to TRBJ1-5, with 8 bases that match TRBD1. This CDR3 region has 13 residues. Trimming took 5 bases from V and 6 from J; bases not matched to a gene: 3. The V gene's germline CDR1 is SGHTA and CDR2 FQGNSA. CDR3 bases: TGTGCCAGCAGCCTGACAGGGGCTCAGCCCCAGCATTTT. This sequence encodes CASSLTGAQPQHF.

The DNA for the CDR3 is TGTGCCAGCCGTGATCGGGGTAGGACTGAAGCTTTCTTT. It codes for CASRDRGRTEAFF. J is TRBJ1-1 and V is TRBV14, with D unclear. Trimming pared 8 bases from V and 5 bases from J, leaving 15 bases between. There are 13 residues in the CDR3. Germline CDR1 and CDR2: SGHDN and FVKESK.

The chain uses TRBV6-1 and TRBJ2-1; 10 bases agree with TRBD2. The CDR3 contains 15 residues. CDR1 and CDR2 (germline): MNHNS, SASEGT. The V segment lost 2 bases and the J segment 7 bases; nucleotides outside the gene matches: 5. This chain's CDR3 is CASSESSGGWNEQFF. DNA for the CDR3: TGTGCCAGCAGTGAATCTAGCGGGGGATGGAATGAGCAGTTCTTC.

The chain links TRBV27 to TRBJ2-4, with 8 bases fitting TRBD1. The CDR3 length is 14 residues. The ends lost 5 bases at V and 8 bases at J; junction bases unmatched: 8. CDR1 and CDR2 (germline): MNHEY, SMNVEV (reference sequence). For the CDR3, the DNA is TGTGCCAGCAGTCAACGGACAGGGTCGCACATTCAGTACTTC. Translation gives CASSQRTGSHIQYF.

This clone was recorded once. V and J are TRBV29-1 and TRBJ1-1; no clear D gene. The CDR3 length is 14 residues. The V gene's germline CDR1 is SQVTM and CDR2 ANQGSEA. V shed 6 bases and J shed 4 bases, with 18 bases lying between them. CDR3 DNA sequence: TGCAGCGTCGCAACAACAACGGGGAGCACTGAAGCTTTCTTT. This codes for CSVATTTGSTEAFF.

The chain couples TRBV11-1 to TRBJ1-2; D is undetermined. The CDR3 covers 12 residues. The germline gives CDR1 SGHAT, CDR2 FQDESV (reference sequence). V was clipped by 3 bases and J by 8 bases, with 10 bases between them. CDR3 protein: CASSFAGSGYTF. In DNA, the CDR3 is TGTGCCAGCAGCTTTGCGGGGTCCGGCTACACCTTC.

V usage is TRBV30 and J usage is TRBJ1-5; tentative D call: TRBD1 (6 bases). Germline CDR1 and CDR2: GTSNPN and SVGIG (reference sequence). The CDR3 is 13 amino acids. Trimming left V 1 base short and J 5 bases short, with 9 bases between. CDR3 loop: CAWSASGDQPQHF. Here the CDR3 DNA reads TGTGCCTGGAGTGCTTCAGGGGATCAGCCCCAGCATTTT.

This clone was observed a few times. DNA for the CDR3: TGTGCCAGCAGTTCCCACGCGAGCGGGGGCTACGAGCAGTACTTC. It codes for CASSSHASGGYEQYF. V and J are TRBV27 and TRBJ2-7; 8 nucleotides line up with TRBD2. V trimming: 4 bases; J trimming: 3 bases; junction bases outside the gene matches: 8. Looked up from germline, CDR1 is MNHEY and CDR2 is SMNVEV (reference sequence). The CDR3 runs to 15 residues.